This note documents a single TCR beta chain sequence. How the authors handled the data: Nucleated cell number was recorded as an estimate derived from reference gene primer amplification. Repertoires were generated with immunoSEQ multiplex PCR, while TCRdb's copy carries only in-frame clones and drops some. V, J and clone size are taken as reported in that table, and D and trimming were inferred from the DNA itself. The sample holds some 200,000 clones; 84% are singletons and the top ten take approximately 2.4%. The CDR3 runs 13 residues. Germline lookup yields CDR1 SGHRS and CDR2 YFSETQ. The V and J ends lost 6 bases and 2 bases respectively, with 12 bases between them. This specimen comes from a study of blood T cell repertoires in COVID-19. The wider study: Whether acute or convalescent, the COVID-19 samples came from the United States, Italy and Spain. Sample material is recorded as cDNA or gDNA derived from T cells, B-cell-depleted T cells, or PBMCs.

The chain uses TRBV5-1 and TRBJ2-7; D is possibly TRBD1 (6 bases). The clonotype comes from a human donor with acute or convalescent COVID-19. The donor label of this sample is uncertain. Sequenced: peripheral blood. In DNA form, the CDR3 reads TGCGCCAGCAAGGGGCAGGGGCCCTACGAGCAGTACTTC. It specifies CASKGQGPYEQYF. The full variable domain, its missing parts supplied by reference TRBV5-1 and TRBJ2-7, is KAGVTQTPRYLIKTRGQQVTLSCSPISGHRSVSWYQQTPGQGLQFLFEYFSETQRNKGNFPGRFSGRQFSNSRSEMNVSTLELGDSALYLCASKGQGPYEQYFGPGTRLTVT.